These 28 T cell receptor beta chains share one sample of origin, sequenced in a study of regulatory T cells in long-lasting Graves disease. This sample's time point: newly diagnosed GD, antithyroid drugs for less than 3 months. From PBMCs, RNA was extracted and then used to make the TCR library. Libraries of TCR beta came from iRepertoire HTBI primers plus Arm-PCR of CDR3 regions. TCRdb processed the multiplex PCR reads anew with MiXCR; each CDR3 protein has one entry. The sample holds about 560,000 distinct CDR3 sequences, 16% seen once. The same sample was also studied in work on T cells in Graves' hyperthyroidism and ophthalmopathy.

Sequenced material: peripheral blood mononuclear cells (PBMCs), taken at new diagnosis, from a patient treated with antithyroid drugs. These receptor sequences come from a man younger than 35 with Graves disease.

This clonotype appeared a few times. This chain joins TRBV10-2 and TRBJ2-1; D gene ambiguous. Germline CDR1 WSHSY, CDR2 SAAADI. This CDR3 is built from 11 residues. The V gene lost 6 bases and the J gene lost 14 bases, with 14 bases spanning the gap. The CDR3 nucleotides read TGCGCCAGCAGCAAGGGCGGCTCGGAGTTCTTC. The encoded protein is CASSKGGSEFF.

This clonotype was seen at least ten times. The CDR3 coding sequence is TGTGCCTGGAGCCCTAATCTGGGTGAAGCTTTCTTT. It translates to CAWSPNLGEAFF. This sequence joins TRBV30 and TRBJ1-1; the D is unclear. Trimming took off 3 bases at V and 7 bases at J, with 12 bases between the two ends. CDR1 and CDR2 from the germline V gene are GTSNPN and SVGIG (reference sequence). The CDR3 is made up of 12 amino acids.

The chain has TRBV5-1 and TRBJ1-1, with D maybe TRBD1 (6 bases). The CDR3 runs 14 residues. Germline V gene lookup returns CDR1 SGHRS and CDR2 YFSETQ. Between the trimmed V and J ends, which lost 7 bases and 0 bases, there was a span of 13 bases. This chain's CDR3 is CASREGTMNTEAFF. The CDR3 DNA reads TGCGCCAGCCGGGAAGGGACAATGAACACTGAAGCTTTCTTT.

This clonotype was seen many times. The chain carries TRBV12-3 or TRBV12-4 and TRBJ2-7; 11 bases are a match to TRBD2. The junction had 7 bases not matched to a gene; V was cut back by 5 bases and J by 7 bases. The CDR3 has 14 residues. DNA of the CDR3: TGTGCCAGCAGTCGTCCGGGACTAGCGGTAGAGCAGTACTTC. Encoded protein: CASSRPGLAVEQYF.

This clonotype was detected ten times or more. The chain couples TRBV18 to TRBJ2-7, with D possibly being TRBD1 or TRBD2 (7 bases each). Trimming removed 1 base at V and 6 bases at J, with 16 bases between. CDR3 length equals 15 residues. Looked up from germline, CDR1 is KGHSH and CDR2 is LQKENI. The DNA of the CDR3 is TGTGCCAGCTCACCACTGGGAGGGGGCAACTTCGAGCAGTACTTC. It is translated as CASSPLGGGNFEQYF.

The V call is TRBV30, the J call TRBJ2-3; D is unclear. The ends were cut back, 2 bases at V and 4 bases at J, with 16 bases in the middle. Looked up from germline, CDR1 is GTSNPN and CDR2 is SVGIG (reference sequence). The CDR3 is made up of 15 amino acids. The CDR3 bases are TGTGCCTGGAGTATCGGGCCTGGCGGTGCAGATACGCAGTATTTT. Amino acid sequence: CAWSIGPGGADTQYF.

This clonotype was seen repeatedly, ten times or more. V usage is TRBV7-6 and J usage is TRBJ2-7; 7 bases match TRBD2. Germline V gives CDR1 SGHVS, CDR2 FNYEAQ. V shed 6 bases and J 2 bases; nucleotides not matched to a gene: 4. The CDR3 totals 13 residues. The DNA for the CDR3 is TGTGCCAGCAGTTCAAGCGGGGCCTACGAGCAGTACTTC. Translated, it gives CASSSSGAYEQYF.

There are many counts of this clonotype. The chain combines TRBV7-2 with TRBJ1-1, with 8 bases lining up with TRBD1. J lost 1 base, V lost 6 bases, and 4 bases had no gene match. The CDR3 length is 14 residues. The germline gives CDR1 SGHTA, CDR2 FQGNSA. This CDR3 reads CASSFTGGNTEAFF. DNA of the CDR3: TGTGCCAGCAGTTTTACAGGGGGGAACACTGAAGCTTTCTTT.

This clonotype has just a few counts. The CDR3 does not end in the conserved phenylalanine or tryptophan, so this is likely a read error. The limits of the CDR3 on the DNA are not certain, so only TCRdb's listed CDR3 is given. The chain joins TRBV12-5 to TRBJ1-4; TRBD1 is taken as the D call from the table, unchecked against the DNA. The CDR3 length equals 10 residues, ends included. Germline V gives CDR1 LGHNT, CDR2 FRNRAP. This CDR3 reads CASGMRAFGR.

This clonotype was detected ten times or more. The V gene is TRBV30, the J gene TRBJ1-4; 8 bases agree with TRBD1. V shed 3 bases, J shed 6 bases, and the junction held 0 bases outside the gene matches. Germline values: CDR1 GTSNPN, CDR2 SVGIG (reference sequence). This CDR3 comprises 12 residues. The DNA for the CDR3 is TGTGCCTGGAGGACAGGGGATGAAAAACTGTTTTTT. It yields the protein CAWRTGDEKLFF.

In its sample, this clonotype was seen a few times. J is TRBJ1-2 and V is TRBV5-4; no clear D. The germline V gene encodes CDR1 SGHNT and CDR2 YYREEE (reference sequence). The CDR3 loop spans 15 amino acids. V lost 0 bases to trimming and J lost 4 bases, with 13 bases between them. CDR3 region: CASSLGGVLAYGYTF. DNA for the CDR3: TGTGCCAGCAGCTTGGGCGGGGTCCTGGCCTATGGCTACACCTTC.

This clonotype was found many times. The chain has TRBV5-1 and TRBJ2-3, with no clear D. The germline V and J ends were trimmed by 1 base and 0 bases, with 6 bases remaining between them. The CDR3 has 14 residues. Germline V CDR1 and CDR2: SGHRS, YFSETQ. The CDR3 bases are TGCGCCAGCAGCTTGCAGAGAAGCACAGATACGCAGTATTTT. It codes for CASSLQRSTDTQYF. Full variable domain (rest looked up from reference TRBV5-1 and TRBJ2-3): KAGVTQTPRYLIKTRGQQVTLSCSPISGHRSVSWYQQTPGQGLQFLFEYFSETQRNKGNFPGRFSGRQFSNSRSEMNVSTLELGDSALYLCASSLQRSTDTQYFGPGTRLTVL.

This clonotype turned up a few times. The chain is built from TRBV13 and TRBJ2-5; 8 nucleotides align to TRBD1. The CDR3 sequence is 16 residues long. Unmatched junction bases numbered 11, after V lost 5 bases and J lost 3 bases. CDR1 and CDR2 from the germline V gene are PRHDT and FYEKMQ (reference sequence). CDR3: CASSQGQGGPKETQYF. The CDR3 nucleotides are TGTGCCAGCAGCCAAGGACAGGGAGGACCCAAAGAGACCCAGTACTTC. Complete variable domain (other parts from reference TRBV13 and TRBJ2-5): AAGVIQSPRHLIKEKRETATLKCYPIPRHDTVYWYQQGPGQDPQFLISFYEKMQSDKGSIPDRFSAQQFSDYHSELNMSSLELGDSALYFCASSQGQGGPKETQYFGPGTRLLVL.

This clonotype was detected many times. The V call is TRBV7-9, the J call TRBJ2-3; D unresolved. This CDR3 has 13 residues. Per germline, CDR1 SEHNR and CDR2 FQNEAQ (reference sequence). V shed 4 bases and J shed 6 bases, with 11 bases lying between them. DNA of the CDR3: TGTGCCAGCAGCTCCGGTCCGTCGGATACGCAGTATTTT. Residues: CASSSGPSDTQYF.

This clonotype was counted only a few times. One base away lies a much larger clone, so this may be a sequencing read error. This rearrangement joins TRBV3-1 to TRBJ2-1, with 11 positions matching TRBD2. The CDR3 has 15 residues. CDR1 is LGHDT, CDR2 YNNKEL, per germline (reference sequence). Trimming took 4 bases from V and 5 from J; bases not matched to a gene: 4. The CDR3 loop is CASSPTSGTHNEQFF. CDR3 in DNA: TGTGCCAGCAGCCCGACTAGCGGGACCCACAATGAGCAGTTCTTC.

This clonotype was seen repeatedly, ten times or more. The chain is built from TRBV7-9 and TRBJ2-7, with D perhaps being TRBD1 or TRBD2 (5 bases each). CDR3 size: 15 residues. The germline V gene has CDR1 SEHNR and CDR2 FQNEAQ (reference sequence). Deletions cut 5 bases from V and 4 bases from J, with 18 bases between. The DNA of the CDR3 is TGTGCCAGCAGCCCCTCGTTGGGACCCGTATACGAGCAGTACTTC. It specifies CASSPSLGPVYEQYF.

This clonotype was found many times. This chain connects TRBV7-3 to TRBJ2-1, with a weak D call TRBD2 (5 bases). The CDR3 has 15 residues. V lost 5 bases, J lost 6 bases, and 17 bases lay in between. From germline, CDR1 is SGHTA and CDR2 FQGTGA. The CDR3 DNA reads TGTGCCAGCAGCGCATCCACCGGGATCCTCAATGAGCAGTTCTTC. This codes for CASSASTGILNEQFF.

This clonotype came up many times. This chain links TRBV28 with TRBJ2-2; D gene ambiguous. Between the trimmed V and J ends, which lost 6 bases and 1 base, there was a span of 3 bases. Germline loops: CDR1 MDHEN, CDR2 SYDVKM. The CDR3 has 12 residues. In DNA form, the CDR3 reads TGTGCCAGCAGGAGGAACACCGGGGAGCTGTTTTTT. It translates to CASRRNTGELFF.

This clonotype was found many times. One junction end disagrees with the germline gene, perhaps due to a read error. The J gene is TRBJ2-1, the V gene TRBV5-1; D is perhaps TRBD1 (5 bases). The CDR3 runs 13 residues. Germline V gene data show CDR1 as SGHRS and CDR2 as YFSETQ. The CDR3 sequence is CASSLGQSNEQFF. The CDR3 DNA sequence: TGTGCCAGCAGCTTGGGGCAGTCCAATGAGCAGTTCTTC.

This chain joins TRBV6-1 and TRBJ2-1; D might be TRBD1 or TRBD2, each matching 5 bases. Trimming took off 0 bases at V and 0 bases at J, with 9 bases between the two ends. Germline V CDR1 and CDR2: MNHNS, SASEGT. This CDR3 spans 16 amino acids. DNA for the CDR3: TGTGCCAGCAGTGAAGCGGGACGCTTCTCCTACAATGAGCAGTTCTTC. Amino acid sequence: CASSEAGRFSYNEQFF.

This clonotype was picked up many times. The chain carries TRBV5-1 and TRBJ2-3, with 8 bases that match TRBD2. The CDR3 is 15 amino acids. CDR1 and CDR2 from the germline V gene are SGHRS and YFSETQ. V lost 0 bases, J lost 4 bases, and 4 bases stayed unmatched. DNA of the CDR3: TGCGCCAGCAGCTTGGATTCGGGAGGGGCAGATACGCAGTATTTT. This sequence encodes CASSLDSGGADTQYF. Using reference TRBV5-1 and TRBJ2-3 for the parts outside the CDR3, the full variable domain is KAGVTQTPRYLIKTRGQQVTLSCSPISGHRSVSWYQQTPGQGLQFLFEYFSETQRNKGNFPGRFSGRQFSNSRSEMNVSTLELGDSALYLCASSLDSGGADTQYFGPGTRLTVL.

This CDR3 is CASSLTGSRVAGAEAFF. CDR3 coding DNA: TGTGCCAGCAGCTTAACAGGTTCGCGTGTAGCGGGCGCTGAAGCTTTCTTT. This sequence joins TRBV7-3 and TRBJ1-1; D is undetermined. The germline V gene has CDR1 SGHTA and CDR2 FQGTGA. This CDR3 is 17 amino acids long. V was cut by 0 bases and J by 6 bases, with 20 bases left in between.

Ten or more counts support this clonotype. V usage is TRBV7-9 and J usage is TRBJ1-3, with no clear D. V lost 5 bases and J 0 bases, leaving 11 bases between the germline ends. Germline V gene sequence: CDR1 SEHNR, CDR2 FQNEAQ (reference sequence). The CDR3 sequence is 15 residues long. CDR3 DNA sequence: TGTGCCAGCAGCCCGCGATGGAGCTCTGGAAACACCATATATTTT. Encoded protein: CASSPRWSSGNTIYF.

As to this clonotype: One end of the junction fails to match germline, which may point to a read error. V and J are TRBV2 and TRBJ2-1, with 9 bases aligning to TRBD2. The CDR3 is made up of 14 amino acids. Germline lookup yields CDR1 SNHLY and CDR2 FYNNEI. CDR3 loop: CASKETSGINELFF. In DNA form, the CDR3 reads TGTGCCAGCAAGGAGACTAGCGGTATCAATGAGCTGTTCTTC.

This clonotype appeared many times. The chain carries TRBV28 and TRBJ2-7, with D unclear. CDR3 length: 15 amino acids. Deletions cut 5 bases from V and 4 bases from J, with 18 bases between. The germline CDR1 and CDR2 sequences are MDHEN and SYDVKM. The CDR3 is CASSTPQERHYEQYF. CDR3 bases: TGTGCCAGCAGTACTCCCCAGGAACGACATTACGAGCAGTACTTC. The whole variable domain, filled in from reference TRBV28 and TRBJ2-7, reads DVKVTQSSRYLVKRTGEKVFLECVQDMDHENMFWYRQDPGLGLRLIYFSYDVKMKEKGDIPEGYSVSREKKERFSLILESASTNQTSMYLCASSTPQERHYEQYFGPGTRLTVT.

This chain links TRBV7-9 with TRBJ2-5; 14 nucleotides match TRBD2. CDR3 length equals 15 residues. Trimming took 5 bases from V and 5 from J; bases not matched to a gene: 4. CDR1 is SEHNR and CDR2 is FQNEAQ in the germline V gene (reference sequence). CDR3 in amino acids: CASSTRTSGRETQYF. The DNA of the CDR3 is TGTGCCAGCAGCACTCGGACTAGCGGGAGGGAGACCCAGTACTTC.

This chain uses TRBV18 with TRBJ1-2, with TRBD1 matching over 10 bases. The CDR3 covers 16 residues. V was pared by 3 bases and J by 8 bases, with 12 bases of the junction left unmatched. Germline V gene data show CDR1 as KGHSH and CDR2 as LQKENI. The CDR3 region is CASSPRDRGLSGGYTF. The CDR3 nucleotides are TGTGCCAGCTCACCCCGGGACAGGGGTCTTTCGGGCGGCTACACCTTC.

The CDR3 sequence: CASSPGQGLIDTQYF. DNA for the CDR3: TGCGCCAGCAGCCCAGGACAGGGTTTGATAGATACGCAGTATTTT. The V call is TRBV5-1, the J call TRBJ2-3, with 8 bases fitting TRBD1. V was pared by 4 bases and J by 5 bases, with 9 bases of the junction left unmatched. CDR1 is SGHRS, CDR2 YFSETQ, per germline. The CDR3 spans 15 residues.